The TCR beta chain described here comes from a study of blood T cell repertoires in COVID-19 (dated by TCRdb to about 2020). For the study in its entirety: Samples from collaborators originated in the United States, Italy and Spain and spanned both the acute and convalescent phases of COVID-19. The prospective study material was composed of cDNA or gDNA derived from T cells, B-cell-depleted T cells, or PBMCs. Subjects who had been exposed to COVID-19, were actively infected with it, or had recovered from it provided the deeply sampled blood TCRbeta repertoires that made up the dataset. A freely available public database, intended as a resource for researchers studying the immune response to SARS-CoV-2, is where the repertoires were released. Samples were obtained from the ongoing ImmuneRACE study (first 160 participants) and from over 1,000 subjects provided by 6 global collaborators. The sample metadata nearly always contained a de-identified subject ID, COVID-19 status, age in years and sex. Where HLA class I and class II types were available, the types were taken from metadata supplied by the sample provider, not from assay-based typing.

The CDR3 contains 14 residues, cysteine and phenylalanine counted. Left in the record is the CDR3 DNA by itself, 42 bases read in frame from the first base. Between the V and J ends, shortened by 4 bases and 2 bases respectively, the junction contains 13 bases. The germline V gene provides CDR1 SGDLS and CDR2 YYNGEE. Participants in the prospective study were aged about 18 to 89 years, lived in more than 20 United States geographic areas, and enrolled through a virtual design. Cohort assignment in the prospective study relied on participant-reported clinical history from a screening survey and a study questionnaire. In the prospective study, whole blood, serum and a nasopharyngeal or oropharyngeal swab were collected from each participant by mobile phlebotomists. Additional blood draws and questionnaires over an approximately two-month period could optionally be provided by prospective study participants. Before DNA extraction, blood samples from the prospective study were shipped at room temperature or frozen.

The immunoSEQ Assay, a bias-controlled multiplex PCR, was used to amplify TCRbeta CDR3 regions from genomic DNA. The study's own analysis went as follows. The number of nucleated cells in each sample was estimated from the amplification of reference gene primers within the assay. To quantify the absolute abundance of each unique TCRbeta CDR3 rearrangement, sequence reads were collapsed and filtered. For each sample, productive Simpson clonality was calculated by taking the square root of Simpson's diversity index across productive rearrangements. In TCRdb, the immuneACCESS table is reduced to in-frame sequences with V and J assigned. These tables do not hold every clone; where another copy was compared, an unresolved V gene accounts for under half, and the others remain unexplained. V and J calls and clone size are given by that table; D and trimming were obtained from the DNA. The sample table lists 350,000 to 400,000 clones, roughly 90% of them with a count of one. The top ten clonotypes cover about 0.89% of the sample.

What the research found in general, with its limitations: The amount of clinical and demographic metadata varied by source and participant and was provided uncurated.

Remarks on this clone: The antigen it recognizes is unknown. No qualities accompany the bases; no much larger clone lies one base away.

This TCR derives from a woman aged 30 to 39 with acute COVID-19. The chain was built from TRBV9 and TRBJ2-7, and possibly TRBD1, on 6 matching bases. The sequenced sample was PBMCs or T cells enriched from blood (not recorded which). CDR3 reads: CASSLGDNPYEQYF. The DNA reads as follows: TGTGCCAGCAGCTTGGGGGACAATCCCTACGAGCAGTACTTC.